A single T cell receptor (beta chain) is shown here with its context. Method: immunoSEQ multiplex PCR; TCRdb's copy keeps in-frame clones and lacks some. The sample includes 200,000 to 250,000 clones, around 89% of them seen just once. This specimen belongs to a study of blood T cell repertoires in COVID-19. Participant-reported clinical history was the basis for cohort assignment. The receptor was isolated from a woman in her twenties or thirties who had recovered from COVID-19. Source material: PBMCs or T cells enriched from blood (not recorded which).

The CDR3 sequence: CASSPGGATGELFF. The CDR3 region has the DNA TGTGCCAGCAGCCCCGGGGGGGCCACCGGGGAGCTGTTTTTT. This chain links TRBV11-3 with TRBJ2-2, with 8 bases that match TRBD2. With 5 bases clipped from V and 4 bases from J, the junction kept 3 bases outside the gene matches. Germline CDR1 and CDR2: SGHNT and YENEEA. The CDR3 has 14 amino acids.